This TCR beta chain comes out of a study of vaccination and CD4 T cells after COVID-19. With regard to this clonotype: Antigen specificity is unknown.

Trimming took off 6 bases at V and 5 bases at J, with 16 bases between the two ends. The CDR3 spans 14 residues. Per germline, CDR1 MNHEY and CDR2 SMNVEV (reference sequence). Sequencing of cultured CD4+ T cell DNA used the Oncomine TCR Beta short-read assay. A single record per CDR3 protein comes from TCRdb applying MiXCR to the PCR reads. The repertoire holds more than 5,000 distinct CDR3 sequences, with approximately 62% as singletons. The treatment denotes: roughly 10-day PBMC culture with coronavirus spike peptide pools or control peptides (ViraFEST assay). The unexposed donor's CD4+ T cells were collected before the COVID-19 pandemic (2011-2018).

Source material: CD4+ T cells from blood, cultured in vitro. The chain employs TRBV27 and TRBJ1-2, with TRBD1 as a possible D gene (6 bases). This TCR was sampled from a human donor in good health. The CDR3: CASRLQGNWYGYTF. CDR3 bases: TGTGCCAGCAGGCTACAGGGAAATTGGTATGGCTACACCTTC.